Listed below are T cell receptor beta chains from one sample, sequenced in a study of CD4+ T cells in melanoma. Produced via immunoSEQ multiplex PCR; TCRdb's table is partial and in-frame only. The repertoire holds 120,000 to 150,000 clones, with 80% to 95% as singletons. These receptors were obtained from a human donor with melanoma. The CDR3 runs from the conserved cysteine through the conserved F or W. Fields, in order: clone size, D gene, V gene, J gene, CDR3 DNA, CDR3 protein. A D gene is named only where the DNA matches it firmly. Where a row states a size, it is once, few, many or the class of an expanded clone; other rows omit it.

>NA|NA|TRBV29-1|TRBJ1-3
TGCAGCGTTGCGGTCCGGGATCCGGACAAAACTGGAAACACCATATATTTT
CSVAVRDPDKTGNTIYF
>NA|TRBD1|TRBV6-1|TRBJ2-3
TGTGCCAGCGGAGACAGGGATGGAATCACAGATACGCAGTATTTT
CASGDRDGITDTQYF
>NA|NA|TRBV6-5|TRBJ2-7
TGTGCCAGCAGGAGTCTAGCGTCAAGCTCCTACGAGCAGTACTTC
CASRSLASSSYEQYF
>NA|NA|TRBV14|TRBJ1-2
TGTGCCAGCAGCCAACCGGGGGGGAATGGCTACACCTTC
CASSQPGGNGYTF
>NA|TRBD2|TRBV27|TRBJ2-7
TGTGCCAGCAGTCAGGGCGGGGGGGGCTACGAGCAGTACTTC
CASSQGGGGYEQYF
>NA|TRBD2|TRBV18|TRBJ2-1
TGTGCCAGCTCACTGACCGGGACTAGCGGGGCGGTTGAGCAGTTCTTC
CASSLTGTSGAVEQFF
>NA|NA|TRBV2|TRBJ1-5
TGTGCCACGTCAAAGTACAGTTCAAATCAGCCCCAGCATTTT
CATSKYSSNQPQHF
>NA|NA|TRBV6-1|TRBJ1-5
TGTGCCAGCAGTGATTGGGGATTCTATAGCAATCAGCCCCAGCATTTT
CASSDWGFYSNQPQHF
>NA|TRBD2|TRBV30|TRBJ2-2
TGTGCCTGGAACGGGGGGTCCGGGGAGCTGTTTTTT
CAWNGGSGELFF
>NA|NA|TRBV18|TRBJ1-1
TGTGCCAGCTCACCATCCAAAAACACTGAAGCTTTCTTT
CASSPSKNTEAFF
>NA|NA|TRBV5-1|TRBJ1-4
TGCGCCAGCAGCTTTTACGGCGCAACTAATGAAAAACTGTTTTTT
CASSFYGATNEKLFF
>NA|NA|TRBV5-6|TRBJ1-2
TGTGCCAGCAGCTTGGGAGGATCTAACTATGGCTACACCTTC
CASSLGGSNYGYTF
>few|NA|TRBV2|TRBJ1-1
TGTGCCAGCAAGAAGGACACCTACACTGAAGCTTTCTTT
CASKKDTYTEAFF
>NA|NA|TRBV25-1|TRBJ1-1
TGTGCCAGCAGCCCCGGGGGGCAGCCTGAAGCTTTCTTT
CASSPGGQPEAFF
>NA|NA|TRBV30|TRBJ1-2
TGTGCCTGGGCTGGGGGAGTTCACTATGGCTACACCTTC
CAWAGGVHYGYTF
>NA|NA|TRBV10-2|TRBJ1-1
TGCGCCAGCAGCAGTGCAGGGATGGACACTGAAGCTTTCTTT
CASSSAGMDTEAFF
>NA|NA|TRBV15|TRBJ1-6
TGTGCCACCAGCAGAGACAGGGTCAATTCACCCCTCCACTTT
CATSRDRVNSPLHF
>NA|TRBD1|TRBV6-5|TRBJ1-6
TGTGCCAGCAGTTATACCGGACAGGGGGCGACTTCACCCCTCCACTTT
CASSYTGQGATSPLHF
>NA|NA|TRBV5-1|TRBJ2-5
TGCGCCAGCAGCTCCCAAGAGACCCAGTACTTC
CASSSQETQYF
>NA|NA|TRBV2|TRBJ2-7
TGTGCCAGCACATTTTATACAGGGACTGGGGAGCAGTACTTC
CASTFYTGTGEQYF
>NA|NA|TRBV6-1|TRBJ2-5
TGTGCCAGCATCCGGGCCCACACATTCCCGGAGACCCAGTACTTC
CASIRAHTFPETQYF
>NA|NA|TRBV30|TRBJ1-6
TGTGCCTGGACCACAATAGGAAATTCACCCCTCCACTTT
CAWTTIGNSPLHF
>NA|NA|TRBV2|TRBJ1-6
TGTGCCAGCAGTGGGGGCTATAATTCACCCCTCCACTTT
CASSGGYNSPLHF
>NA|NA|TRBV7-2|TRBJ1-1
TGTGCCAGCAGCCCTAGACCGATGAACACTGAAGCTTTCTTT
CASSPRPMNTEAFF
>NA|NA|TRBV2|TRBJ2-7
TGTGCCAGCAGGGACGGTACTTACTCCTACGAGCAGTACTTC
CASRDGTYSYEQYF
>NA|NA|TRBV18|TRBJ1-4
TGTGCCAGCTCACCAGTTAAGGGGAATAATGAAAAACTGTTTTTT
CASSPVKGNNEKLFF
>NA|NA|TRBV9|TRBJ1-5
TGTGCCAGCAGCGTAGAGGGAAGCAATCAGCCCCAGCATTTT
CASSVEGSNQPQHF
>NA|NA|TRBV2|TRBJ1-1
TGTGCCAGCAGTGGCGTGACGGGGAACACTGAAGCTTTCTTT
CASSGVTGNTEAFF
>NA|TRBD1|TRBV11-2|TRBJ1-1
TGTGCCAGCAGCTACCAAGCCCAGACAGGGGCTTTCTTT
CASSYQAQTGAFF
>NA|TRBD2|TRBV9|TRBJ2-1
TGTGCCAGCAGCGAACGGACTAGCCTCTACAATGAGCAGTTCTTC
CASSERTSLYNEQFF
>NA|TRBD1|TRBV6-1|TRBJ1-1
TGTGCCAGCAGTTGGGACAGGGGATACACTGAAGCTTTCTTT
CASSWDRGYTEAFF
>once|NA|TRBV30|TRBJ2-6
TGTGCCTGGAGCGACAGGCCCCGAACCTCTGGGGCCAACGTCCTGACTTTC
CAWSDRPRTSGANVLTF
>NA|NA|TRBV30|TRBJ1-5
TGTGCCTGGATACGGCAGGGGTGGCAGCCCCAGCATTTT
CAWIRQGWQPQHF
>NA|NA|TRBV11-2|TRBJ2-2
TGTGCCAGCAGCTTAAGAAGGGGGAACACCGGGGAGCTGTTTTTT
CASSLRRGNTGELFF
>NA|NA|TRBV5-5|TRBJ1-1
TGTGCCAGCAGCTTGTACTCTTTGGCGACTGAAGCTTTCTTT
CASSLYSLATEAFF